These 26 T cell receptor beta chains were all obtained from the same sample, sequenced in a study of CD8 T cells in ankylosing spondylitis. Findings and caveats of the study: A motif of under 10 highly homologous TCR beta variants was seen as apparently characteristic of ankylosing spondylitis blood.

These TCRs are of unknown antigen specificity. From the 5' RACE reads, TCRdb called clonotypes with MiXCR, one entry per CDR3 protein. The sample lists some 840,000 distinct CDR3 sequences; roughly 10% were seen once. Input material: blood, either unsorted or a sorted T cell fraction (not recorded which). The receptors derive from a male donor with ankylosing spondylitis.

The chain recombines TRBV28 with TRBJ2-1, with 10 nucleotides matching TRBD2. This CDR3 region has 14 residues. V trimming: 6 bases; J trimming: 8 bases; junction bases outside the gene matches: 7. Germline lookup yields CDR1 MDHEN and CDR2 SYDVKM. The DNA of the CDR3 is TGTGCCAGCAGCACCGGGACTAGCGACCATGAGCAGTTCTTC. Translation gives CASSTGTSDHEQFF.

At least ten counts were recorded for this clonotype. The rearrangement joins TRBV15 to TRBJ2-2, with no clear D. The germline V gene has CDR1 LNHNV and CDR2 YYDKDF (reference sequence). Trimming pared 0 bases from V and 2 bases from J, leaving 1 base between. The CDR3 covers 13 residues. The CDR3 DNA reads TGTGCCACCAGCAGAGACAACACCGGGGAGCTGTTTTTT. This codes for CATSRDNTGELFF. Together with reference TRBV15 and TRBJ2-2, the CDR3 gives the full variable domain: DAMVIQNPRYQVTQFGKPVTLSCSQTLNHNVMYWYQQKSSQAPKLLFHYYDKDFNNEADTPDNFQSRRPNTSFCFLDIRSPGLGDTAMYLCATSRDNTGELFFGEGSRLTVL.

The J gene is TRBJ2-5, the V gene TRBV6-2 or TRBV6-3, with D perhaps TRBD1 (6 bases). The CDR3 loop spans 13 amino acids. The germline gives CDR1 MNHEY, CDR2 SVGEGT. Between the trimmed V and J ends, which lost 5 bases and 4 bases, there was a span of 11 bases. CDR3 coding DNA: TGTGCCAGCAGTCCTGTACAGGGAGAGACCCAGTACTTC. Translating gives CASSPVQGETQYF.

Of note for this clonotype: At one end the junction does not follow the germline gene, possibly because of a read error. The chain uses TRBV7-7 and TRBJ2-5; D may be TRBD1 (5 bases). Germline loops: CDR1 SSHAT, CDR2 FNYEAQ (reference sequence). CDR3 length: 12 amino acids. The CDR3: CASSWGGGPLSF. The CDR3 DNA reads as TGTGCTAGCAGCTGGGGCGGCGGCCCCCTGTCCTTC.

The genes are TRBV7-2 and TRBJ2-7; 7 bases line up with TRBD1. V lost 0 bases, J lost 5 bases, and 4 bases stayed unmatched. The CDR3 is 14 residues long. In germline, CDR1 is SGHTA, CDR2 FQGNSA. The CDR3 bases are TGTGCCAGCAGCTTAGCGAACAGGGGCCACGAGCAGTACTTC. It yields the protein CASSLANRGHEQYF.

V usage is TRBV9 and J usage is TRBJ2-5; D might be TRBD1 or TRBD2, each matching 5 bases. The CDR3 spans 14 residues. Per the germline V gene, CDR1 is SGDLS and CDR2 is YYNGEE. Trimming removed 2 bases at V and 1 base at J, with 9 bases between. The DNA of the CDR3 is TGTGCCAGCAGCGTCACCGGGGCCCAAGAGACCCAGTACTTC. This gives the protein CASSVTGAQETQYF.

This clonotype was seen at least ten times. CDR3 in DNA: TGTGCCAGCAGCCAAGAGTGGAATCAGCCCCAGCATTTT. Translation gives CASSQEWNQPQHF. The gene calls are TRBV3-1 and TRBJ1-5, with D uncertain. Germline V lookup: CDR1 LGHDT, CDR2 YNNKEL (reference sequence). This CDR3 is built from 13 residues. V was cut by 0 bases and J by 4 bases, with 4 bases left in between.

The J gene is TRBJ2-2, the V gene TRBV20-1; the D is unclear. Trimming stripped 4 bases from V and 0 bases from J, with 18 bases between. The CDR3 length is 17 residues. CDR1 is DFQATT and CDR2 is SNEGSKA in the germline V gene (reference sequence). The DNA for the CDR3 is TGCAGTGCTAAGGCCACTTTGAAAGCGTCGAACACCGGGGAGCTGTTTTTT. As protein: CSAKATLKASNTGELFF.

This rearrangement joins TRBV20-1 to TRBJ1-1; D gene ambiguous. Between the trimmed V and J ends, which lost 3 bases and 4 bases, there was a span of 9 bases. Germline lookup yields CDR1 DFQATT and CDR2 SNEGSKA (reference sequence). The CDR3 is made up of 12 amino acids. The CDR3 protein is CSARVRSTEAFF. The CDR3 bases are TGCAGTGCTAGGGTAAGGTCCACTGAAGCTTTCTTT.

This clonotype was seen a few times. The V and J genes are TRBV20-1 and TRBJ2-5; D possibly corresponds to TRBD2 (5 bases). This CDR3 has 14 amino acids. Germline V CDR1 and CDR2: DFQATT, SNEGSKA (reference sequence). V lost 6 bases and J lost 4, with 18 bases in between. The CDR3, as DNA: TGCAGTGCCACAAGGCGCACCGCGGGAGAGACCCAGTACTTC. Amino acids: CSATRRTAGETQYF.

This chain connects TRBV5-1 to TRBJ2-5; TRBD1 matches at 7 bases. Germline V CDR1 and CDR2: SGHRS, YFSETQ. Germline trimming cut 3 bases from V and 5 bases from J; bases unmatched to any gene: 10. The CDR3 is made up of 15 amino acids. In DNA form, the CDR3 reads TGCGCCAGCAGCTCCCAGGGGGTTGTCGGGGAGACCCAGTACTTC. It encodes CASSSQGVVGETQYF.

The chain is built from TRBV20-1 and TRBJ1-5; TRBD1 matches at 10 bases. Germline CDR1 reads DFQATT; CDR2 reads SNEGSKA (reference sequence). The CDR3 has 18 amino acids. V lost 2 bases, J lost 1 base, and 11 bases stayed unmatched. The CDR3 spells CSARTGTGEALSNQPQHF. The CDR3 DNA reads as TGCAGTGCTAGAACCGGGACAGGGGAGGCTCTGAGCAATCAGCCCCAGCATTTT.

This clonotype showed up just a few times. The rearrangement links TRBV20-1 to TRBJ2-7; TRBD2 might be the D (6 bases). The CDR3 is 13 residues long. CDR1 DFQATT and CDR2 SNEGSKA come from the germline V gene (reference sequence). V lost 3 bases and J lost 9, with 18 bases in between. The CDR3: CSASSLASVPQYF. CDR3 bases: TGCAGTGCTAGTAGTCTAGCGTCGGTGCCGCAGTACTTC.

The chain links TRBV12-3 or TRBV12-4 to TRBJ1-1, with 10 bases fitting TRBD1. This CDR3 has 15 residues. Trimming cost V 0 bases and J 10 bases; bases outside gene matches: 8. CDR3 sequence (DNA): TGTGCCAGCAGTTTAGCAAGGACAGGGGGAGGAAGAGCTTTCTTT. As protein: CASSLARTGGGRAFF.

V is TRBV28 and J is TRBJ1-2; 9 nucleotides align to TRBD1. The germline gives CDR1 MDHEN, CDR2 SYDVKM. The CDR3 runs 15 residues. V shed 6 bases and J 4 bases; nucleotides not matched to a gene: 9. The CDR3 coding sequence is TGTGCCAGCAGCACCGAGGGGACAGGGCCCTATGGCTACACCTTC. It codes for CASSTEGTGPYGYTF.

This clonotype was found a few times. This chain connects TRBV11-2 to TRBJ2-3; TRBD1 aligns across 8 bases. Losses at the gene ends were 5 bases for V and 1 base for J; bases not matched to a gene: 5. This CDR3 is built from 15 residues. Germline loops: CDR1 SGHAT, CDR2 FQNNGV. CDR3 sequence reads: CASSKTGVGTDTQYF. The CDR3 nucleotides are TGTGCCAGCAGCAAGACAGGGGTTGGCACAGATACGCAGTATTTT.

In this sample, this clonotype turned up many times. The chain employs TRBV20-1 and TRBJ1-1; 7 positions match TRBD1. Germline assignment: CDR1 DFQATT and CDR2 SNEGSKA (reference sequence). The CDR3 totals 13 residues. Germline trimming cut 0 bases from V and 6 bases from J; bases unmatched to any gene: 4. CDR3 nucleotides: TGCAGTGCTAGAGATGAGCAGGGGGCTGAAGCTTTCTTT. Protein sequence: CSARDEQGAEAFF.

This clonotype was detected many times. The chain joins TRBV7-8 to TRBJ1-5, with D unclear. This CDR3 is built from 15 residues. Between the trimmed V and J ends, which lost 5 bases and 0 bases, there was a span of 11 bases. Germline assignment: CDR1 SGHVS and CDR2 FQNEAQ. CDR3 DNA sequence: TGTGCCAGCAGCCCGCTCCAGTATAGCAATCAGCCCCAGCATTTT. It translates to CASSPLQYSNQPQHF.

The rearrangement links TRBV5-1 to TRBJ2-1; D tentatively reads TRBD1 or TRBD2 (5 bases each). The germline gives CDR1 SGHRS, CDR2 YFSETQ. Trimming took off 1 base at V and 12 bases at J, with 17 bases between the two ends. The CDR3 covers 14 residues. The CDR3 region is CASSLLMRGSGQFF. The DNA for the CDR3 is TGCGCCAGCAGCTTGTTGATGAGGGGTTCAGGGCAGTTCTTC.

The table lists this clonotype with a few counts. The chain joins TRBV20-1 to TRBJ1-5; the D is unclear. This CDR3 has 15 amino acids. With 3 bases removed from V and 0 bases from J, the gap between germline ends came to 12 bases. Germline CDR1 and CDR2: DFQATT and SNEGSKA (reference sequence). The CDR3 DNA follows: TGCAGTGCTAGTTCCGAAACATATAGCAATCAGCCCCAGCATTTT. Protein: CSASSETYSNQPQHF.

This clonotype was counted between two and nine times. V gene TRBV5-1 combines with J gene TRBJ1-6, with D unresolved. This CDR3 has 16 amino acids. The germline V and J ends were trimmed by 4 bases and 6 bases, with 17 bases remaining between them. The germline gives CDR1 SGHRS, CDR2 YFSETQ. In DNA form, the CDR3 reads TGCGCCAGCAGCGGCCAGGCAGTGTCTGGTAATTCACCCCTCCACTTT. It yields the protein CASSGQAVSGNSPLHF.

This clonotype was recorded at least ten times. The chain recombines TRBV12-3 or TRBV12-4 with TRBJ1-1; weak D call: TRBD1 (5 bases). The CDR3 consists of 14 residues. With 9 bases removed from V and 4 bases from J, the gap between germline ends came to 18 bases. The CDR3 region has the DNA TGTGCCAGTAGGGGAGGGACCTTTGGCACTGAAGCTTTCTTT. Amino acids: CASRGGTFGTEAFF.

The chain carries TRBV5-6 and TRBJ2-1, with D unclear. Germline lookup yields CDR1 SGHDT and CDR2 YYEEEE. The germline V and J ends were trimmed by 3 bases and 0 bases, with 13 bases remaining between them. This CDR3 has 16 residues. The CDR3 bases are TGTGCCAGCAGCTCGACACCCGACCGCTCCTACAATGAGCAGTTCTTC. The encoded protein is CASSSTPDRSYNEQFF.

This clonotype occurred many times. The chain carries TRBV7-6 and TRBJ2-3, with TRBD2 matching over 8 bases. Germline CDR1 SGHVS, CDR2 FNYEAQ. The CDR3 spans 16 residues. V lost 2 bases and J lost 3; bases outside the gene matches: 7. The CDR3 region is CASSLPPGLGTDTQYF. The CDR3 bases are TGTGCCAGCAGCTTACCTCCGGGACTAGGGACAGATACGCAGTATTTT.

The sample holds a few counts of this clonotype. CDR3 sequence reads: CASSLAIQETQYF. For the CDR3, the DNA is TGTGCCAGCAGTTTAGCTATACAAGAGACCCAGTACTTC. J is TRBJ2-5 and V is TRBV12-3 or TRBV12-4; no definite D call. The CDR3 is 13 residues long. V shed 0 bases and J shed 2 bases, with 4 bases lying between them.

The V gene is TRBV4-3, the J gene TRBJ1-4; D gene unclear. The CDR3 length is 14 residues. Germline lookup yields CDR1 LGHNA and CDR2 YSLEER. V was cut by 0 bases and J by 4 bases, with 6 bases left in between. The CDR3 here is CASSQDRINEKLFF. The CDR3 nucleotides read TGCGCCAGCAGCCAAGATCGGATTAATGAAAAACTGTTTTTT.